These 3 T cell receptor beta chains came from one sample sequenced in a study of blood T cell repertoires in COVID-19. The data were produced by immunoSEQ multiplex PCR, yet TCRdb's version contains in-frame clones alone and is incomplete. In the table there are about 220,000 clones, 80% to 85% of which are singletons. The sample comprised peripheral blood. These receptors all come from a man aged 30 to 45 with active or convalescent COVID-19.

This chain links TRBV28 with TRBJ1-5; perhaps TRBD1 as D (5 bases). V dropped 2 bases and J dropped 7 bases, with 12 bases sitting between them. From germline, CDR1 is MDHEN and CDR2 SYDVKM. The length of the CDR3 is 14 residues. CDR3 sequence reads: CASSLRAQGQPQHF. CDR3 bases: TGTGCCAGCAGTTTACGGGCCCAGGGACAGCCCCAGCATTTT.

The gene calls are TRBV7-2 and TRBJ2-2; D may be TRBD2 (7 bases). The CDR3 runs 21 residues. Germline V gene data show CDR1 as SGHTA and CDR2 as FQGNSA. Trimming took 0 bases from V and 7 from J, leaving 30 bases between them. The CDR3 nucleotides are TGTGCCAGCAGCTTAGCCCGGGTGCTAGCGGCCCAAGGGGGGTGGCACGGGGAGCTGTTTTTT. It encodes CASSLARVLAAQGGWHGELFF.

This clone was seen only once. The chain links TRBV6-5 to TRBJ2-2; TRBD1 might be the D (5 bases). The CDR3 runs 16 residues. V was pared by 0 bases and J by 6 bases, with 14 bases between. Germline lookup yields CDR1 MNHEY and CDR2 SVGAGI. The DNA of the CDR3 is TGTGCCAGCAGTTACTCCCAGGGCAGTAAGGCCGGGGAGCTGTTTTTT. This gives the protein CASSYSQGSKAGELFF.